What follows is one T cell receptor beta chain and its context. Its antigen remains undetermined. Base qualities are not at hand, and no much larger clone is one base apart. Taken from cysteine to phenylalanine, the CDR3 has 15 residues. Only the CDR3 region is kept as DNA, spanning 45 bases read in frame from base 1. V trim: 4 bases; J trim: 7 bases; unmatched bases: 6. Via the germline V gene, CDR1 is SGDLS and CDR2 YYNGEE. This sample stems from a study of blood T cell repertoires in COVID-19 (TCRdb year 2020). Background on the whole study: The collaborator samples originated in the United States, Italy and Spain and spanned the acute and convalescent phases of COVID-19. Sample metadata almost always included a de-identified subject ID, COVID-19 status, age in years and sex. The prospective study material was composed of cDNA or gDNA derived from T cells, B-cell-depleted T cells, or PBMCs. The repertoires were released in a freely available public database meant as a resource for research on the immune response to SARS-CoV-2. Samples came from the ongoing ImmuneRACE study (first 160 participants) plus 1,254 subjects from 6 global collaborators. Where HLA class I and class II types were available, the types were taken from metadata supplied by the sample provider, not from assay-based typing. Deeply sampled blood TCRbeta repertoires from subjects exposed to, actively infected with, or recovered from COVID-19 were included in the dataset.

TCRbeta CDR3 regions were amplified from genomic DNA using the immunoSEQ Assay, a bias-controlled multiplex PCR. The study's processing was this. The number of nucleated cells in each sample was estimated by amplification of reference gene primers within the assay. To quantify the absolute abundance of each unique TCRbeta CDR3 rearrangement, sequence reads were collapsed and filtered. For each sample, productive Simpson clonality was calculated by taking the square root of Simpson's diversity index across productive rearrangements. Drawn from immuneACCESS, this table holds only the in-frame rearrangements with V and J called that TCRdb kept. Clones are partly lost; checked studies trace under half to an unresolved V gene and leave the rest unexplained. V, J and clone size derive from that table, while D and trimming were established from the DNA sequence. The sample includes 200,000 to 250,000 clones, with 70% to 90% observed a single time. The ten largest clonotypes hold approximately 0.89% of the sample.

General findings and caveats noted by the study authors: Clinical and demographic metadata were provided uncurated, with the amount varying by source and participant.

The collaborating institutions used their own protocols to collect whole blood in K2EDTA tubes. For TCRbeta analysis, collaborator samples were shipped as frozen whole blood, as isolated PBMCs, or as DNA extracted from either sample type. This sequence was found in a man aged 40-49 years with acute or convalescent COVID-19. The receptor chain draws on TRBV9 and TRBJ1-6; 9 middle bases align to TRBD1. Sequencing input: peripheral blood. CDR3 sequence: CASSLFGQGNSPLHF. The DNA sequence is as follows: TGTGCCAGCAGCCTTTTCGGACAGGGGAATTCACCCCTCCACTTT.